This T cell receptor (beta chain) stems from a study of T cells in Graves' hyperthyroidism and ophthalmopathy. Unmatched junction bases numbered 9, after V lost 3 bases and J lost 8 bases. The CDR3 spans 15 residues. The germline V gene encodes CDR1 SGHAT and CDR2 FQDESV (reference sequence). RNA transcripts provided the source from which TCR beta CDR3 regions were amplified. The HTBI set primed first-round TCR CDR3 RT-PCR. MiXCR was run by TCRdb on the multiplex PCR reads, yielding one entry per CDR3 protein. Of hundreds of thousands of distinct CDR3 sequences in the sample, roughly 21% are singletons; the top ten hold over 45%.

The sample comprised blood. This TCR came from a man aged 40-50 years with Graves' ophthalmopathy. The chain recombines TRBV11-1 with TRBJ2-3; TRBD2 matches at 9 bases. In nucleotides, the CDR3 is TGTGCCAGCAGCTTGGCGGGGGGGGGCCGTAGTACGCAGTATTTT. Translation gives CASSLAGGGRSTQYF.